These 27 T cell receptor beta chains were all obtained from the same sample, sequenced in a study of long-term antiretroviral therapy in people with HIV (dated by TCRdb to between 2021 and 2022). The immunoSEQ hsTCRB v3.0 assay was used at survey level resolution to sequence the TRB variable region. Entries here come from immuneACCESS through TCRdb and include only in-frame sequences with V and J called. Some clones fail to appear in such tables; in the studies checked, an unresolved V gene covers under half of the shortfall, and the cause of the remainder is unknown. The sample table shows tens of thousands of clones, and about 88% are seen once. Approximately 6% of the sample goes to the ten largest clones. The sequenced sample was unsorted PBMCs, obtained 0.6 years after starting antiretroviral therapy. These receptor sequences come from a man aged 60-69 years with HIV.

This clone has just one count. V is TRBV11-2 and J is TRBJ1-6; perhaps TRBD1 as D (6 bases). V lost 5 bases to trimming and J lost 5 bases, with 19 bases between them. The CDR3 runs to 17 residues. Germline V gene sequence: CDR1 SGHAT, CDR2 FQNNGV. The CDR3 loop is CASSEAGWGANNSPLHF. The CDR3 bases are TGTGCCAGCAGCGAGGCAGGGTGGGGGGCCAATAATTCACCCCTCCACTTT. Full variable domain (rest looked up from reference TRBV11-2 and TRBJ1-6): EAGVAQSPRYKIIEKRQSVAFWCNPISGHATLYWYQQILGQGPKLLIQFQNNGVVDDSQLPKDRFSAERLKGVDSTLKIQPAKLEDSAVYLCASSEAGWGANNSPLHFGNGTRLTVT.

This clone appeared a single time. The V gene is TRBV9, the J gene TRBJ2-7, with a tentative D call TRBD1 (5 bases). The V gene lost 0 bases and the J gene lost 0 bases, with 13 bases spanning the gap. Germline CDR1 and CDR2: SGDLS and YYNGEE. This CDR3 region has 16 residues. The CDR3, as DNA: TGTGCCAGCAGCGTAGCGGTGACAGCCAACTCCTACGAGCAGTACTTC. Its translation: CASSVAVTANSYEQYF. Full variable domain (rest looked up from reference TRBV9 and TRBJ2-7): DSGVTQTPKHLITATGQRVTLRCSPRSGDLSVYWYQQSLDQGLQFLIQYYNGEERAKGNILERFSAQQFPDLHSELNLSSLELGDSALYFCASSVAVTANSYEQYFGPGTRLTVT.

The V gene is TRBV2, the J gene TRBJ2-2; D gene ambiguous. Germline loops: CDR1 SNHLY, CDR2 FYNNEI. The CDR3 loop spans 13 amino acids. The ends were cut back, 2 bases at V and 2 bases at J, with 3 bases in the middle. The CDR3 is CASSERNTGELFF. Here the CDR3 DNA reads TGTGCCAGCAGTGAACGCAACACCGGGGAGCTGTTTTTT.

The rearrangement links TRBV19 to TRBJ1-1; D remains ambiguous. Trimming pared 6 bases from V and 7 bases from J, leaving 6 bases between. CDR1 LNHDA and CDR2 SQIVND come from the germline V gene (reference sequence). This CDR3 spans 10 amino acids. The CDR3 sequence is CASRRDEAFF. DNA of the CDR3: TGTGCCAGTAGAAGGGATGAAGCTTTCTTT. The full variable domain, with the rest looked up from reference TRBV19 and TRBJ1-1, is DGGITQSPKYLFRKEGQNVTLSCEQNLNHDAMYWYRQDPGQGLRLIYYSQIVNDFQKGDIAEGYSVSREKKESFPLTVTSAQKNPTAFYLCASRRDEAFFGQGTRLTVV.

The chain couples TRBV18 to TRBJ2-3; D gene ambiguous. V shed 3 bases and J shed 0 bases, with 10 bases lying between them. Germline loops: CDR1 KGHSH, CDR2 LQKENI. The CDR3 extends over 15 amino acids. The CDR3 nucleotides read TGTGCCAGCTCACCGGTAACCCTTAGCACAGATACGCAGTATTTT. It encodes CASSPVTLSTDTQYF.

In its sample, this clone ranks as medium-sized. The chain's CDR3 is CASSLEPGRSNEQFF. DNA of the CDR3: TGTGCCAGCAGCTTAGAACCCGGACGAAGCAATGAGCAGTTCTTC. This chain links TRBV11-2 with TRBJ2-1; no reliable D call. Germline assignment: CDR1 SGHAT and CDR2 FQNNGV. V was cut by 0 bases and J by 6 bases, with 12 bases left in between. The CDR3 is 15 amino acids.

The V gene is TRBV2, the J gene TRBJ1-5, with D hard to call. The germline CDR1 and CDR2 sequences are SNHLY and FYNNEI. There are 13 residues in the CDR3. This CDR3 reads CACGLFRNQPQHF. CDR3 nucleotides: TGTGCTTGCGGGTTATTCCGCAATCAGCCCCAGCATTTT.

The chain carries TRBV4-3 and TRBJ1-2; D perhaps matches TRBD1 (6 bases). Trimming cost V 1 base and J 4 bases, with 16 bases left between them. This CDR3 comprises 16 residues. From germline, CDR1 is LGHNA and CDR2 YSLEER. For the CDR3, the DNA is TGCGCCAGCAGCCAAGGGCAGGGGCCACTACCCTATGGCTACACCTTC. Its protein product is CASSQGQGPLPYGYTF.

The chain links TRBV5-1 to TRBJ2-5; the D is unclear. Trimming cost V 0 bases and J 1 base, with 7 bases left between them. The length of the CDR3 is 14 residues. The germline V gene has CDR1 SGHRS and CDR2 YFSETQ. The CDR3 spells CASSLAGSQETQYF. CDR3 in DNA: TGCGCCAGCAGCTTGGCCGGCAGCCAAGAGACCCAGTACTTC.

This clone was recorded only once. J is TRBJ2-1 and V is TRBV6-4, with a weak D call TRBD2 (6 bases). The CDR3 contains 16 residues. Trimming removed 2 bases from V and 2 bases from J, with 13 bases in between. Germline CDR1 MRHNA, CDR2 SNTAGT. CDR3: CASSDGVSGPYNEQFF. The CDR3 coding sequence is TGTGCCAGCAGTGACGGTGTTAGCGGTCCCTACAATGAGCAGTTCTTC.

This clone is labeled as medium-sized (0.01 to 0.1%). This CDR3 is CASSLAGEQYF. The DNA for the CDR3 is TGTGCCAGCAGCTTAGCAGGCGAGCAGTACTTC. J is TRBJ2-7 and V is TRBV11-2; D gene unclear. This CDR3 is built from 11 residues. Germline-derived CDR1 and CDR2 are SGHAT and FQNNGV. Trimming cost V 1 base and J 6 bases, with 4 bases left between them.

The chain has TRBV10-3 and TRBJ1-1, with 7 bases matching TRBD1. V lost 5 bases to trimming and J lost 4 bases; unmatched junction nucleotides: 7. This CDR3 is built from 14 residues. Germline values: CDR1 ENHRY, CDR2 SYGVKD. CDR3 sequence: CAISSYKGATEAFF. The CDR3 coding sequence is TGTGCCATCAGTTCATATAAGGGGGCCACTGAAGCTTTCTTT.

The gene calls are TRBV14 and TRBJ1-1, with TRBD1 matching 7 bases. Germline-derived CDR1 and CDR2 are SGHDN and FVKESK. The trim removed 4 bases at V and 3 bases at J, leaving 11 bases unmatched. This CDR3 comprises 16 residues. CDR3 protein: CASSPLTGVVYTEAFF. Written as DNA, the CDR3 is TGTGCCAGCAGCCCTCTTACAGGGGTGGTTTACACTGAAGCTTTCTTT.

The chain employs TRBV5-4 and TRBJ1-3, with unresolved D. The length of the CDR3 is 13 residues. Looked up from germline, CDR1 is SGHNT and CDR2 is YYREEE (reference sequence). V was shortened by 1 base and J by 0 bases, with 2 bases between the two germline ends. The CDR3 sequence is CASSLPSGNTIYF. The DNA for the CDR3 is TGTGCCAGCAGCTTGCCCTCTGGAAACACCATATATTTT. Variable domain in full (rest from reference TRBV5-4 and TRBJ1-3): ETGVTQSPTHLIKTRGQQVTLRCSSQSGHNTVSWYQQALGQGPQFIFQYYREEENGRGNFPPRFSGLQFPNYSSELNVNALELDDSALYLCASSLPSGNTIYFGEGSWLTVV.

The chain carries TRBV28 and TRBJ1-4; tentatively, D is TRBD1 (6 bases). Trimming removed 4 bases at V and 6 bases at J, with 15 bases between. This CDR3 spans 15 amino acids. CDR1 is MDHEN and CDR2 is SYDVKM in the germline V gene. CDR3 sequence (DNA): TGTGCCAGCAGTTCAAGGCACAGGGAGGATGAAAAACTGTTTTTT. This gives the protein CASSSRHREDEKLFF.

A single count supports this clone. The chain recombines TRBV28 with TRBJ2-3, with D perhaps TRBD2 (5 bases). The CDR3 sequence is 14 residues long. Germline V gene data show CDR1 as MDHEN and CDR2 as SYDVKM. With 5 bases removed from V and 2 bases from J, the gap between germline ends came to 11 bases. The CDR3 region is CASSRKRYTDTQYF. CDR3 coding DNA: TGTGCCAGCAGTAGGAAGCGGTACACAGATACGCAGTATTTT.

The chain recombines TRBV11-2 with TRBJ2-7, with 8 bases fitting TRBD2. The germline gives CDR1 SGHAT, CDR2 FQNNGV. Germline trimming cut 3 bases from V and 2 bases from J; bases unmatched to any gene: 6. The CDR3 spans 15 residues. The CDR3 is CASSLPKLAAYEQYF. The DNA of the CDR3 is TGTGCCAGCAGCTTGCCTAAACTAGCGGCCTACGAGCAGTACTTC.

This chain uses TRBV5-1 with TRBJ2-5, with no clear D. V lost 4 bases, J lost 1 base, and 11 bases lay in between. The CDR3 is made up of 14 amino acids. Germline V gene data show CDR1 as SGHRS and CDR2 as YFSETQ. CDR3 residues: CASSLGAPQETQYF. The CDR3 region has the DNA TGCGCCAGCAGCCTGGGCGCCCCCCAAGAGACCCAGTACTTC.

This chain links TRBV5-1 with TRBJ1-2; 11 nucleotides line up with TRBD1. Germline assignment: CDR1 SGHRS and CDR2 YFSETQ. The V and J ends lost 3 bases and 4 bases, in that order; junction bases with no gene match: 5. This CDR3 contains 15 residues. The CDR3 region has the DNA TGCGCCAGCAGCTCCTGGACAGGGGGCACCTATGGCTACACCTTC. Its translation is CASSSWTGGTYGYTF.

V gene TRBV12-2 combines with J gene TRBJ1-2. TRBV12-2 is an annotated pseudogene. The CDR3 length is 18 residues. The CDR3: CASRLGRDPQGARYGYTF. The CDR3 bases are TGTGCAAGTCGCTTAGGCCGGGACCCCCAAGGGGCTCGCTATGGCTACACCTTC.

This rearrangement joins TRBV19 to TRBJ2-5; D gene unclear. Germline V gives CDR1 LNHDA, CDR2 SQIVND (reference sequence). With 8 bases removed from V and 1 base from J, the gap between germline ends came to 14 bases. The CDR3 runs to 14 residues. CDR3 nucleotide sequence: TGTGCCAGTGTCTCTCGCCCTACCCAAGAGACCCAGTACTTC. It encodes CASVSRPTQETQYF.

The chain joins TRBV30 to TRBJ1-4, with TRBD1 matching 7 bases. V shed 7 bases, J shed 6 bases, and the junction held 8 bases outside the gene matches. The CDR3 totals 13 residues. Germline loops: CDR1 GTSNPN, CDR2 SVGIG (reference sequence). The CDR3, as DNA: TGTGCCTACGCCCGGGACAGCTATGAAAAACTGTTTTTT. This translates into CAYARDSYEKLFF.

This clone was found once. V is TRBV7-9 and J is TRBJ2-1; 7 nucleotides line up with TRBD2. The trim removed 1 base at V and 7 bases at J, leaving 7 bases unmatched. CDR1 and CDR2 from the germline V gene are SEHNR and FQNEAQ (reference sequence). The CDR3 extends over 15 amino acids. The DNA for the CDR3 is TGTGCCAGCAGCTTAGGGCGGGAGTATAGGAATGAGCAGTTCTTC. Encoded protein: CASSLGREYRNEQFF.

This clone came up a few times. The V gene is TRBV19, the J gene TRBJ1-3; no definite D call. CDR3 length: 14 residues. Per the germline V gene, CDR1 is LNHDA and CDR2 is SQIVND (reference sequence). The germline V and J ends were trimmed by 7 bases and 0 bases, with 10 bases remaining between them. CDR3 sequence reads: CASTDKSSGNTIYF. The CDR3 DNA reads TGTGCCAGTACCGATAAGAGCTCTGGAAACACCATATATTTT.

The CDR3 nucleotides read TGTGCCAGCAGTGATCAAATTAAGGGGGCGAGACTCTACGAGCAGTACTTC. It encodes CASSDQIKGARLYEQYF. This rearrangement joins TRBV6-1 to TRBJ2-7; 7 bases fit TRBD1. Per germline, CDR1 MNHNS and CDR2 SASEGT. CDR3 length: 17 residues. J gave up 3 bases and V 3 bases, and 14 bases lay outside the gene matches.

The rearrangement links TRBV4-3 to TRBJ2-1, with TRBD2 matching over 7 bases. The trim removed 3 bases at V and 2 bases at J, leaving 10 bases unmatched. The germline V gene has CDR1 LGHNA and CDR2 YSLEER. The CDR3 spans 17 residues. CDR3 coding DNA: TGCGCCAGCAGCCAGGGCGCCCTGGGGGGGGCCTACAATGAGCAGTTCTTC. Encoded protein: CASSQGALGGAYNEQFF.

V is TRBV6-5 and J is TRBJ1-2, with D perhaps TRBD1 (5 bases). V shed 2 bases and J shed 4 bases, with 8 bases lying between them. CDR1 is MNHEY and CDR2 is SVGAGI in the germline V gene. This CDR3 contains 13 residues. This CDR3 is CASSYTGSYGYTF. The CDR3 DNA reads TGTGCCAGCAGTTACACAGGTAGCTATGGCTACACCTTC.